These 20 T cell receptor beta chains were all obtained from the same sample, sequenced in a study of monozygotic twins with inflammatory bowel disease. TCRdb re-analyzed the 5' RACE reads; it lists each CDR3 protein once, without DNA. The table lists approximately 200,000 distinct CDR3 sequences. Sequencing input: blood. These receptors all come from a human donor with ulcerative colitis or Crohn's disease, or a healthy co-twin of an affected twin (not recorded which).

V gene TRBV5-1 combines with J gene TRBJ2-1; TCRdb proposes TRBD2, but this gene call is untestable without DNA. CDR3 length: 15 amino acids. The germline CDR1 and CDR2 sequences are SGHRS and YFSETQ. CDR3 residues: CASSLGGHPDNEQFF.

CDR3 amino acids: CASSTGQVLVYEQYF. The chain combines TRBV5-1 with TRBJ2-7. This CDR3 is built from 15 residues. Germline V lookup: CDR1 SGHRS, CDR2 YFSETQ.

The CDR3 loop reads CASGTTGQEAFF. The chain combines TRBV5-1 with TRBJ1-1; TCRdb calls TRBD1, which cannot be checked without DNA. The CDR3 consists of 12 residues. In germline, CDR1 is SGHRS, CDR2 YFSETQ.

This rearrangement joins TRBV18 to TRBJ2-7; TCRdb returns TRBD1, unconfirmable since there is no DNA. Per germline, CDR1 KGHSH and CDR2 LQKENI. This CDR3 region has 14 residues. The CDR3 loop is CASSPGPDSYEQYF.

The rearrangement links TRBV11-3 to TRBJ2-2; the TCRdb call, TRBD1, lacks DNA for checking. This CDR3 region has 16 residues. Per the germline V gene, CDR1 is SGHNT and CDR2 is YENEEA. The CDR3 spells CASSRTYVGGDGELFF.

The rearrangement uses TRBV6-1 and TRBJ1-5; no DNA is available, so the TRBD1 call from TCRdb remains unchecked. The CDR3 contains 13 residues. Germline V CDR1 and CDR2: MNHNS, SASEGT. CDR3 region: CARHRQQGRPQHF.

The chain couples TRBV6-5 to TRBJ1-1. Germline V lookup: CDR1 MNHEY, CDR2 SVGAGI. CDR3 size: 14 residues. The CDR3 protein is CASSYRPLNTEAFF.

The V call is TRBV12-5, the J call TRBJ1-5; TCRdb calls TRBD1, which cannot be checked without DNA. The CDR3 runs 16 residues. Per germline, CDR1 LGHNT and CDR2 FRNRAP. CDR3 protein: CASGLDTGPGNQPQHF.

V and J are TRBV27 and TRBJ1-4; TCRdb indicates TRBD1, and absent DNA this call remains unverified. The CDR3 contains 13 residues. In germline, CDR1 is MNHEY, CDR2 SMNVEV (reference sequence). The CDR3: CASRVRGREKLFF. The full variable domain, with the rest looked up from reference TRBV27 and TRBJ1-4, is EAQVTQNPRYLITVTGKKLTVTCSQNMNHEYMSWYRQDPGLGLRQIYYSMNVEVTDKGDVPEGYKVSRKEKRNFPLILESPSPNQTSLYFCASRVRGREKLFFGSGTQLSVL.

The rearrangement links TRBV11-2 to TRBJ2-6. The length of the CDR3 is 19 residues. Germline assignment: CDR1 SGHAT and CDR2 FQNNGV. CDR3 in amino acids: CASSRLDAIRFSGANVLTF. Filled out from reference TRBV11-2 and TRBJ2-6, the complete variable domain reads EAGVAQSPRYKIIEKRQSVAFWCNPISGHATLYWYQQILGQGPKLLIQFQNNGVVDDSQLPKDRFSAERLKGVDSTLKIQPAKLEDSAVYLCASSRLDAIRFSGANVLTFGAGSRLTVL.

The chain carries TRBV27 and TRBJ1-5; TCRdb lists TRBD1, though no DNA is available to test this call. This CDR3 comprises 12 residues. The germline CDR1 and CDR2 sequences are MNHEY and SMNVEV (reference sequence). The CDR3 loop is CASSQTGNPQHF.

This chain connects TRBV4-2 to TRBJ2-1; TCRdb names TRBD1, which stays unverified in the absence of DNA. Germline assignment: CDR1 LGHNA and CDR2 YNFKEQ. The CDR3 contains 16 residues. The CDR3 spells CASSHPGQATGKEQFF.

V gene TRBV5-6 combines with J gene TRBJ2-1; TCRdb calls TRBD1, which cannot be checked without DNA. There are 13 residues in the CDR3. In germline, CDR1 is SGHDT, CDR2 YYEEEE. The CDR3 is CASSFPGNNEQFF. Supplemented by reference TRBV5-6 and TRBJ2-1, the full variable domain reads DAGVTQSPTHLIKTRGQQVTLRCSPKSGHDTVSWYQQALGQGPQFIFQYYEEEERQRGNFPDRFSGHQFPNYSSELNVNALLLGDSALYLCASSFPGNNEQFFGPGTRLTVL.

The rearrangement links TRBV12-3 or TRBV12-4 to TRBJ1-1. This CDR3 region has 13 residues. CDR3 region: CASRQPLSTEAFF.

This sequence joins TRBV6-2 or TRBV6-3 and TRBJ2-7; TCRdb's assignment of TRBD1 cannot be checked, as there is no DNA. Germline loops: CDR1 MNHEY, CDR2 SVGEGT. This CDR3 region has 16 residues. The CDR3 spells CASSSAGTGGSYEQYF.

This chain joins TRBV5-1 and TRBJ1-2. The CDR3 length is 16 residues. Germline V lookup: CDR1 SGHRS, CDR2 YFSETQ. CDR3 amino acids: CASSFSLAGPNYGYTF.

The V call is TRBV12-3 or TRBV12-4, the J call TRBJ1-1. This CDR3 is built from 17 residues. This CDR3 reads CASSLIQTVPMNTEAFF.

The gene calls are TRBV14 and TRBJ2-1; TCRdb's D call of TRBD1 is untestable without DNA. Germline V gene lookup returns CDR1 SGHDN and CDR2 FVKESK. The CDR3 covers 12 residues. CDR3 protein: CASSHPSGEQFF.

The gene calls are TRBV3-1 and TRBJ1-2; TCRdb reports TRBD1, a call that lacks DNA to check it against. Germline loops: CDR1 LGHDT, CDR2 YNNKEL (reference sequence). CDR3 size: 12 residues. The chain's CDR3 is CASSPSGVGYTF.

The chain recombines TRBV6-6 with TRBJ1-2. Germline values: CDR1 MNHNY, CDR2 SVGAGI (reference sequence). The CDR3 has 13 residues. The CDR3 loop reads CASSSTGLGGYTF.